These 24 T cell receptor beta chains share one sample of origin, sequenced in a study of T cells in Graves' hyperthyroidism and ophthalmopathy (dated by TCRdb to the late 2010s). Libraries came from multiplex PCR. TCRdb records Illumina HiSeq 2000 as the sequencer. Amplification of TCR beta CDR3 regions was carried out from RNA transcripts. The first round of RT-PCR for the TCR CDR3 was performed with the HTBI primer set and the Qiagen OneStep RT-PCR kit. Starting from the raw public reads, TCRdb applied fastp trimming at Q25, assembled clones with MiXCR and retained in-frame beta chains. Rows matching on CDR3 protein sequence are summarized as one entry with the most common DNA and genes. The sample table contains about 480,000 distinct CDR3 sequences; only one count was recorded for 22% of them. Together, the top ten hold about 49% of the sample. What was sequenced was blood. Receptors originate from a woman between 65 and 79 years old with Graves' ophthalmopathy.

Comment on this clonotype: Since a much larger clone is just one base distant, this may be a read error. The V gene is TRBV19, the J gene TRBJ1-1; D gene unclear. The CDR3 length is 12 residues. CDR1 and CDR2 from the germline V gene are LNHDA and SQIVND (reference sequence). Written as DNA, the CDR3 is TGTGCCAGTAGTATCCGGAACACTGAAGCTTCCTTT. Translated, it gives CASSIRNTEASF.

The chain combines TRBV20-1 with TRBJ1-6, with D possibly being TRBD1 (6 bases). The CDR3 length is 14 residues. Germline lookup yields CDR1 DFQATT and CDR2 SNEGSKA (reference sequence). The V and J ends lost 5 bases and 11 bases respectively, with 19 bases between them. CDR3 nucleotide sequence: TGCAGTGCTCAGGGGCCCCCTAGTTTGACACCCCTCCACTTT. Translating gives CSAQGPPSLTPLHF.

This clonotype was counted between two and nine times. One end of the junction varies from germline; a read error may be responsible. The rearrangement uses TRBV12-3 or TRBV12-4 and TRBJ2-5; 8 bases are shared with TRBD1. The CDR3 spans 15 residues. The CDR3 is CAGSSRTGSRETQYF. The CDR3 nucleotides are TGTGCCGGCAGTTCAAGGACAGGGAGCCGAGAGACCCAGTACTTC.

This clonotype has at least ten counts. CDR3 sequence (DNA): TGTGCCAGCAGACCTGGGACTAGCGGGAGGGCAGGTTATGAGCAGTTCTTC. Its translation: CASRPGTSGRAGYEQFF. The chain links TRBV2 to TRBJ2-1; 16 nucleotides line up with TRBD2. The CDR3 loop spans 17 amino acids. Germline trimming cut 6 bases from V and 8 bases from J; bases unmatched to any gene: 10. The germline V gene has CDR1 SNHLY and CDR2 FYNNEI.

Regarding this clonotype: A much larger clone lies a single base off, so this may be a read error. V and J are TRBV12-3 or TRBV12-4 and TRBJ2-7; the match to TRBD2 covers 7 bases. The CDR3 contains 16 residues. The CDR3 DNA reads TGTGCCAGCAGCTACAAGAAAGGACTAGTTAAGGACGAGCGGTACTTC. Residues: CASSYKKGLVKDERYF.

The chain employs TRBV12-3 or TRBV12-4 and TRBJ2-2; TRBD2 aligns across 8 bases. The junction had 15 bases not matched to a gene; V was cut back by 8 bases and J by 4 bases. This CDR3 contains 17 residues. The CDR3 loop is CASLPRGGGLVTGELFF. In nucleotides, the CDR3 is TGTGCCAGCCTACCTCGGGGGGGGGGGCTGGTCACCGGGGAGCTGTTTTTT.

This clonotype occurred many times. V usage is TRBV7-2 and J usage is TRBJ2-1; a possible D gene is TRBD1 (5 bases). This CDR3 is built from 14 residues. The germline V gene has CDR1 SGHTA and CDR2 FQGNSA. Trimming took off 7 bases at V and 4 bases at J, with 14 bases between the two ends. The DNA of the CDR3 is TGTGCCAGCATGCTACGGACACCTTACAATGAGCAGTTCTTC. As protein: CASMLRTPYNEQFF.

This clonotype was counted only a few times. V is TRBV14 and J is TRBJ1-3, with D perhaps matching TRBD1 (6 bases). Trimming took off 4 bases at V and 3 bases at J, with 10 bases between the two ends. Germline values: CDR1 SGHDN, CDR2 FVKESK. The CDR3 is made up of 14 amino acids. The chain's CDR3 is CASSRARGGNTIYF. The CDR3 bases are TGTGCCAGCAGCCGCGCCAGGGGTGGAAACACCATATATTTT.

This chain uses TRBV18 with TRBJ2-1, with D perhaps assigned TRBD1 or TRBD2 (5 bases each). The length of the CDR3 is 15 residues. Germline lookup yields CDR1 KGHSH and CDR2 LQKENI. V shed 3 bases and J shed 7 bases, with 16 bases lying between them. The DNA for the CDR3 is TGTGCCAGCTCACCGTTTCGACCGGGGCGTAATGAGCAGTTCTTC. Encoded protein: CASSPFRPGRNEQFF.

There are many counts of this clonotype. The chain links TRBV28 to TRBJ2-1; TRBD2 agrees at 11 bases. Germline V CDR1 and CDR2: MDHEN, SYDVKM. Losses at the gene ends were 6 bases for V and 4 bases for J; bases not matched to a gene: 2. This CDR3 region has 14 residues. The CDR3 spells CASRTSGNYNEQFF. For the CDR3, the DNA is TGTGCCAGCAGGACTAGCGGGAATTACAATGAGCAGTTCTTC.

V usage is TRBV19 and J usage is TRBJ1-1; D gene uncertain. Trimming took off 3 bases at V and 0 bases at J, with 8 bases between the two ends. Germline lookup yields CDR1 LNHDA and CDR2 SQIVND (reference sequence). The CDR3 spans 14 residues. The CDR3 sequence: CASSIRTLNTEAFF. Written as DNA, the CDR3 is TGTGCCAGTAGTATCCGAACACTGAACACTGAAGCTTTCTTT.

The table lists this clonotype with a few counts. This rearrangement joins TRBV11-2 to TRBJ2-1; TRBD2 matches at 8 bases. CDR1 and CDR2 from the germline V gene are SGHAT and FQNNGV. The CDR3 extends over 20 amino acids. The trim removed 3 bases at V and 3 bases at J, leaving 19 bases unmatched. The CDR3 DNA reads TGTGCCAGCAGCTTCTCCCTAGGGAGCGGGAGTAAAGTGAACTACAATGAGCAGTTCTTC. Translated, it gives CASSFSLGSGSKVNYNEQFF.

This chain uses TRBV19 with TRBJ1-3; unclear D gene. V lost 2 bases to trimming and J lost 0 bases, with 8 bases between them. Germline V gene sequence: CDR1 LNHDA, CDR2 SQIVND (reference sequence). The CDR3 has 15 residues. The chain's CDR3 is CASSISGFSGNTIYF. The CDR3 bases are TGTGCCAGTAGTATAAGCGGCTTCTCTGGAAACACCATATATTTT.

This clonotype was observed many times. The genes are TRBV20-1 and TRBJ2-5, with 7 bases fitting TRBD2. The ends lost 3 bases at V and 1 base at J; junction bases unmatched: 2. CDR3 size: 13 residues. CDR1 and CDR2 from the germline V gene are DFQATT and SNEGSKA (reference sequence). This CDR3 reads CSASTSAQETQYF. In DNA form, the CDR3 reads TGCAGTGCTAGTACTAGCGCCCAAGAGACCCAGTACTTC.

The table lists this clonotype with many counts. The rearrangement joins TRBV7-2 to TRBJ2-2, with 10 bases identical to TRBD2. Germline CDR1 is SGHTA and CDR2 is FQGNSA. This CDR3 region has 16 residues. With 5 bases clipped from V and 2 bases from J, the junction kept 5 bases outside the gene matches. CDR3 DNA sequence: TGTGCCAGCAGCCCGAGGACTAGCGGCAACACCGGGGAGCTGTTTTTT. Amino acids: CASSPRTSGNTGELFF.

There are a few counts of this clonotype. V gene TRBV18 combines with J gene TRBJ1-1; 8 bases are a match to TRBD1. The V gene's germline CDR1 is KGHSH and CDR2 LQKENI. The CDR3 runs to 14 residues. V was pared by 6 bases and J by 7 bases, with 10 bases of the junction left unmatched. CDR3 protein: CASSGQGQHYEAFF. In DNA form, the CDR3 reads TGTGCCAGCTCTGGACAGGGACAGCACTATGAAGCTTTCTTT.

CDR3 sequence reads: CASQRGEGEKLFF. CDR3 in DNA: TGTGCCAGCCAGAGGGGAGAAGGTGAAAAACTGTTTTTT. V is TRBV18 and J is TRBJ1-4; a possible D gene is TRBD1 (5 bases). V shed 8 bases and J shed 7 bases, with 14 bases lying between them. The CDR3 loop spans 13 amino acids. Germline V gene data show CDR1 as KGHSH and CDR2 as LQKENI. The variable domain in full, with the rest retrieved from reference TRBV18 and TRBJ1-4, is NAGVMQNPRHLVRRRGQEARLRCSPMKGHSHVYWYRQLPEEGLKFMVYLQKENIIDESGMPKERFSAEFPKEGPSILRIQQVVRGDSAAYFCASQRGEGEKLFFGSGTQLSVL.

This clonotype has just a few counts. This chain's CDR3 is CASGSRVGETQYF. CDR3 bases: TGTGCTAGTGGTTCCAGAGTCGGGGAGACCCAGTACTTC. The V gene is TRBV12-5, the J gene TRBJ2-5; unclear D gene. The CDR3 has 13 amino acids. Trimming cost V 4 bases and J 5 bases, with 11 bases left between them. CDR1 and CDR2 (germline): LGHNT, FRNRAP. Drawing the rest from reference TRBV12-5 and TRBJ2-5, the complete variable domain is DARVTQTPRHKVTEMGQEVTMRCQPILGHNTVFWYRQTMMQGLELLAYFRNRAPLDDSGMPKDRFSAEMPDATLATLKIQPSEPRDSAVYFCASGSRVGETQYFGPGTRLLVL.

This clonotype has just a few counts. The chain links TRBV29-1 to TRBJ2-1, with TRBD2 matching 11 bases. The CDR3 is 16 amino acids. The trim removed 4 bases at V and 2 bases at J, leaving 7 bases unmatched. Germline assignment: CDR1 SQVTM and CDR2 ANQGSEA. CDR3 sequence (DNA): TGCAGCGTTGTAAAGATACTAGCGGGAGCCTACAATGAGCAGTTCTTC. Its protein is CSVVKILAGAYNEQFF.

This sequence joins TRBV19 and TRBJ1-4; 9 bases line up with TRBD1. The length of the CDR3 is 16 residues. The germline gives CDR1 LNHDA, CDR2 SQIVND (reference sequence). The V and J ends lost 5 bases and 4 bases, in that order; junction bases with no gene match: 8. The CDR3 sequence is CASSWTGATHNEKLFF. For the CDR3, the DNA is TGTGCCAGTAGTTGGACAGGGGCGACTCATAATGAAAAACTGTTTTTT.

The chain uses TRBV9 and TRBJ2-1, with TRBD1 matching over 7 bases. The CDR3 length is 15 residues. With 4 bases clipped from V and 5 bases from J, the junction kept 9 bases outside the gene matches. Germline lookup yields CDR1 SGDLS and CDR2 YYNGEE. The CDR3 coding sequence is TGTGCCAGCAGCTTGGGTGGGACAGAACACAATGAGCAGTTCTTC. Translated, it gives CASSLGGTEHNEQFF.

The V and J genes are TRBV6-2 or TRBV6-3 and TRBJ2-4, with 11 bases fitting TRBD1. Per the germline V gene, CDR1 is MNHEY and CDR2 is SVGEGT. The CDR3 length is 17 residues. V lost 5 bases to trimming and J lost 9 bases; unmatched junction nucleotides: 15. The CDR3 coding sequence is TGTGCCAGCAGTAATATACTATCGGACAGGGGGCCGGGCATTCAGTACTTC. Translated: CASSNILSDRGPGIQYF.

The chain joins TRBV30 to TRBJ2-7, with 7 bases fitting TRBD2. The CDR3 is made up of 13 amino acids. Germline values: CDR1 GTSNPN, CDR2 SVGIG (reference sequence). J lost 2 bases, V lost 8 bases, and 9 bases had no gene match. CDR3 in DNA: TGTGCCGCGAAGCGGGACGGGACCTACGAGCAGTACTTC. Translated: CAAKRDGTYEQYF.

In its sample, this clonotype was seen once. The junction differs from germline at one of its ends, possibly a read error. This sequence joins TRBV7-8 and TRBJ1-3; unclear D gene. This CDR3 comprises 15 residues. Germline CDR1 is SGHVS and CDR2 is FQNEAQ. Here the CDR3 reads CASNLILGLGNTIYF. The CDR3 DNA is TGTGCCAGCAACTTAATCCTGGGCTTGGGAAACACCATATATTTT.